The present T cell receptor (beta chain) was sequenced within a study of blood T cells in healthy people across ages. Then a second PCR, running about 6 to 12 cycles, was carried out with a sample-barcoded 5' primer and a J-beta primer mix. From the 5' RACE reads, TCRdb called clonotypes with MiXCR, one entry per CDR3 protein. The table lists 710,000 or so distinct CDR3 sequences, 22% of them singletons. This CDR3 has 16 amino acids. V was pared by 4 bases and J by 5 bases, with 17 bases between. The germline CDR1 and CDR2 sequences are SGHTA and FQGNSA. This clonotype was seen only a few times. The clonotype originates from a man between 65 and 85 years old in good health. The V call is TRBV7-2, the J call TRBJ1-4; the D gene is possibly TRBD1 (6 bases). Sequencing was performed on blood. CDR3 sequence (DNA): TGTGCCAGCAGCTCCAACGCCTGGACAGCAAATGAAAAACTGTTTTTT. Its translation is CASSSNAWTANEKLFF.